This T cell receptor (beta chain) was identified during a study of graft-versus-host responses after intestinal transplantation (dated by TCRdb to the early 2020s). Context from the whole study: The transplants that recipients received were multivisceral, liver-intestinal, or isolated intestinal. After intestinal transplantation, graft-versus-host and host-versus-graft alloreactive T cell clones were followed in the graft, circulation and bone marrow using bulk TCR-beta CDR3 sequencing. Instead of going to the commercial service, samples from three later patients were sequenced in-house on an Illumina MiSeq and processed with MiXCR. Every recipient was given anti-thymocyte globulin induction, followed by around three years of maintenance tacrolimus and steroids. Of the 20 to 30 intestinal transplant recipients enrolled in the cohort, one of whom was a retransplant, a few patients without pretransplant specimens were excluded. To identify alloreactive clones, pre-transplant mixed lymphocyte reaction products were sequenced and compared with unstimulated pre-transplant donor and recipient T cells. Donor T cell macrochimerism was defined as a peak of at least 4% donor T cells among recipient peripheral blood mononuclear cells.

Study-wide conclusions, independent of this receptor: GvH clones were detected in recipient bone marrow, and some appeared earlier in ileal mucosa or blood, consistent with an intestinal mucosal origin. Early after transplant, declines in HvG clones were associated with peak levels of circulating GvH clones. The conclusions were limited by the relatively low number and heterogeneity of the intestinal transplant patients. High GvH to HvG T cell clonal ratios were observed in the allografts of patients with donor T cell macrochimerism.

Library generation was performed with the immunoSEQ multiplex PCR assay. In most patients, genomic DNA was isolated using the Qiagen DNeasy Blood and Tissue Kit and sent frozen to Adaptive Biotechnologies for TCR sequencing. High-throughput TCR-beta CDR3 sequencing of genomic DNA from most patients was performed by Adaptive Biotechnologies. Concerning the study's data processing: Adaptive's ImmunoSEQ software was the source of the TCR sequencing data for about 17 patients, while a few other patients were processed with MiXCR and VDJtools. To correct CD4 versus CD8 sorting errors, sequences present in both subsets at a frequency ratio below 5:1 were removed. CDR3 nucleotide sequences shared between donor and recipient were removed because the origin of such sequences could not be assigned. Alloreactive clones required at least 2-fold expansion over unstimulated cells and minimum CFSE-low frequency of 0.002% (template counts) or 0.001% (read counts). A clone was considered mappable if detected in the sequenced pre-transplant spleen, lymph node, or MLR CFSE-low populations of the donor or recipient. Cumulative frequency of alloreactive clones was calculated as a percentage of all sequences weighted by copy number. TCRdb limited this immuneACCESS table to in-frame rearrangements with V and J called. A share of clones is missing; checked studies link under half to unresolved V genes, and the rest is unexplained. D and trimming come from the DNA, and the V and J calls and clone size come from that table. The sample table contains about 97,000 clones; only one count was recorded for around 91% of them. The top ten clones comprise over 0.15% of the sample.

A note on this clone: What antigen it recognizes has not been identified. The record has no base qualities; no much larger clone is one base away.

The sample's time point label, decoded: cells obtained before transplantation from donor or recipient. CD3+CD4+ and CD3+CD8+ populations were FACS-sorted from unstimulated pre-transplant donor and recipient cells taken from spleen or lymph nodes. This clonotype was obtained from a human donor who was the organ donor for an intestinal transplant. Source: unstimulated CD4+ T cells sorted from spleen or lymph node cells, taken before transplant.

The DNA sequence is given as TGTGCCAGCAGCGAGAGGGACTTCTCCTACGAGCAGTACTTC. Its coded protein is CASSERDFSYEQYF. The chain links TRBV9 with TRBJ2-7; the D gene is perhaps TRBD2, on 6 matching bases. From the cysteine up to the phenylalanine, the CDR3 has a length of 14 residues. The CDR3 DNA has 42 bases and is translated from base 1. CDR1 and CDR2, per the germline V gene, are SGDLS and YYNGEE. A distance of 10 bases separates the germline ends of V and J, which lose 3 bases and 0 bases respectively. When the CDR3 is completed using the reference TRBV9 and TRBJ2-7 genes on either side, the full variable domain is DSGVTQTPKHLITATGQRVTLRCSPRSGDLSVYWYQQSLDQGLQFLIQYYNGEERAKGNILERFSAQQFPDLHSELNLSSLELGDSALYFCASSERDFSYEQYFGPGTRLTVT.